This T cell receptor (beta chain) was recovered during a study of T cell changes during pregnancy in multiple sclerosis. The J segment lost 3 bases and the V segment lost 2 bases, leaving 4 bases of the junction unmatched. CDR1 and CDR2 (germline): MDHEN, SYDVKM. The CDR3 is 14 residues long. Assay: immunoSEQ multiplex PCR; the TCRdb copy retains only in-frame clones and omits some. This sample has 85,000 to 100,000 clones, with roughly 92% found just once. The source was peripheral blood, collected after pregnancy. The chain employs TRBV28 and TRBJ2-7; 7 bases fit TRBD1. The sequence came from a female donor with multiple sclerosis, enrolled in a pregnancy study. The CDR3 is CASSLIPGGYEQYF. The CDR3 DNA is TGTGCCAGCAGTTTAATCCCAGGGGGCTACGAGCAGTACTTC.